This TCR beta chain emerged from a study of PD-1 blockade in classical Hodgkin lymphoma. In this sample, this clone turned up a few times. The antigen is unknown. Overall study results and limits: Those achieving complete response showed baseline diversity like newly diagnosed patients.

The time point is: cycle 4 day 1 (C4D1), after less than 7 weeks of nivolumab. No patient escaped relapse after autologous stem cell transplantation, and brentuximab vedotin exposure varied. Germline values: CDR1 SGHNT, CDR2 YYREEE (reference sequence). The CDR3 contains 15 residues. V lost 5 bases and J lost 0, with 14 bases in between. The assay was immunoSEQ multiplex PCR, and TCRdb's table has in-frame clones only and misses some. The profile shows 40,000 to 50,000 clones, 69% of them singletons. The chain joins TRBV5-4 to TRBJ2-5; tentatively, D is TRBD1 or TRBD2 (5 bases each). This clonotype was obtained from a human donor with classical Hodgkin lymphoma. Sequencing used peripheral blood mononuclear cells (PBMCs), obtained before the fourth cycle of nivolumab. The CDR3 region has the DNA TGTGCCAGCAGTCCCGAGGGACCGTACCAAGAGACCCAGTACTTC. Translation: CASSPEGPYQETQYF.